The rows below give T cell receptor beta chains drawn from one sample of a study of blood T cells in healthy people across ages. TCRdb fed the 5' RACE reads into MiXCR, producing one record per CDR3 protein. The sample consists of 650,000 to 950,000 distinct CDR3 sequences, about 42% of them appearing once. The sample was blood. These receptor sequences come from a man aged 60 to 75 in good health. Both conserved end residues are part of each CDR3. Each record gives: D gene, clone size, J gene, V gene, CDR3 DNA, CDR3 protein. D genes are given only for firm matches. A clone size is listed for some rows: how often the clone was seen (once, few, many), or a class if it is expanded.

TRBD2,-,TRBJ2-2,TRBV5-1,TGCGCCAGCAGCTTGGAGCGGGGGGACACCGGGGAGCTGTTTTTT,CASSLERGDTGELFF
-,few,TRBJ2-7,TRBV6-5,TGTGCCAGCAGTTACGGACGTGCAGGGCCCTACGAGCAGTACTTC,CASSYGRAGPYEQYF
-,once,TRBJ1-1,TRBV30,TGTGCCTGGAGTGAGGGGTTGAACACTGAAGCTTTCTTT,CAWSEGLNTEAFF
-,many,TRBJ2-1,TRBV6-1,TGTGCCAGCAGTGAAAGGACTCCGCGAACCACCTACAATGAGCAGTTCTTC,CASSERTPRTTYNEQFF
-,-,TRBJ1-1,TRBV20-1,TGCAGTGCTCGGTACGCCGGGACACAGAACACTGAAGCTTTCTTT,CSARYAGTQNTEAFF
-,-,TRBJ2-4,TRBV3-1,TGTGCCAGCAGCCCGTCCCACGGGCAGGGGATTGTAAACATTCAGTACTTC,CASSPSHGQGIVNIQYF
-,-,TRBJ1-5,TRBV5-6,TGTGCCAGCAGCTTGGGCAGTTATCAGCCCCAGCATTTT,CASSLGSYQPQHF
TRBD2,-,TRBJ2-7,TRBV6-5,TGTGCCAGCAGTTATAGCGGGGGGGGTTCCTACGAGCAGTACTTC,CASSYSGGGSYEQYF
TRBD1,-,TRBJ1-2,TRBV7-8,TGTGCCAGCAGCTTAAGCCAACAGGGGGCCGGCTACACCTTC,CASSLSQQGAGYTF
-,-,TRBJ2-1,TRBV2,TGTGCCAGCAGTGAAACGGGTCCTTACAATGAGCAGTTCTTC,CASSETGPYNEQFF
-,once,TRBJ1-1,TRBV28,TGTGCCAGCAGGAGACAGATGAACACTGAAGCTTTCTTT,CASRRQMNTEAFF
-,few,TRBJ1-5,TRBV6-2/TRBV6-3,TGTGCCAGCACCCAAAGATCTAGCAATCAGCCCCAGCATTTT,CASTQRSSNQPQHF
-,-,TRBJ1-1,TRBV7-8,TGTGCCAGCAGCCCCCGAGGCGGCAGGACGAACACTGAAGCTTTCTTT,CASSPRGGRTNTEAFF
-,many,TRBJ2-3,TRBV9,TGTGCCAGCAGCGTTCTTGGCAACACAGATACGCAGTATTTT,CASSVLGNTDTQYF
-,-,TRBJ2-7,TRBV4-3,TGCGCCAGCAGCCAGGAACAGGAGTACGAGCAGTACTTC,CASSQEQEYEQYF
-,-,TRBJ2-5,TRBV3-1,TGTGCCAGCAGACCGGGACCTTGGGACGAGACCCAGTACTTC,CASRPGPWDETQYF
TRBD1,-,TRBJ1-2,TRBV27,TGTGCCAGCAGTTTATCACAGGGGGCGGATGGCTACACCTTC,CASSLSQGADGYTF
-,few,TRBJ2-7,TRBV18,TGTGCCAGCTCACCACAGTCGGATTCCTACGAGCAGTACTTC,CASSPQSDSYEQYF
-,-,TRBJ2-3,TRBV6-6,TGTGCCAGCAGTGTATTGAGGGGGGAGACAGATACGCAGTATTTT,CASSVLRGETDTQYF
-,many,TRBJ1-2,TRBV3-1,TGTGCCAGCCAGACAGGCAACTATGGCTACACCTTC,CASQTGNYGYTF
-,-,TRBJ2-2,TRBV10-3,TGTGCCACCACACGACAGTACACCGGGGAGCTGTTTTTT,CATTRQYTGELFF
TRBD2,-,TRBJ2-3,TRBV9,TGTGCCAGCAGCGCCAAACCGGGACTAACGGGGTCAGATACGCAGTATTTT,CASSAKPGLTGSDTQYF
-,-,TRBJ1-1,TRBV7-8,TGTGCCAGCAGCCCCCGGGGGGCTGAAGCTTTCTTT,CASSPRGAEAFF
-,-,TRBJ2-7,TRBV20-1,TGCAGTGCTAGCAGGACCCCCGGGACACACTACGAGCAGTACTTC,CSASRTPGTHYEQYF
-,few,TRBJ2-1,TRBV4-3,TGCGCCAGCAGCGTTCGGAGGGGCCCCTACAATGAGCAGTTCTTC,CASSVRRGPYNEQFF
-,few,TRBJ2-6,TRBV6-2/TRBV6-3,TGTGCCAGCAGACGGGTCTCTGGGGCCAACGTCCTGACTTTC,CASRRVSGANVLTF
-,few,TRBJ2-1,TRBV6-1,TGTGCCAGCACCCAGACCCTTGGAAGATTTCGGTTCTTC,CASTQTLGRFRFF
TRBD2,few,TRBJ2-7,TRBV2,TGTGCCAGCAGTCCGGGACTAGCGGGGCAGACCTACGAGCAGTACTTC,CASSPGLAGQTYEQYF
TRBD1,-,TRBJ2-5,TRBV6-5,TGTGCCAGCAGTTACGGGGACAGGCGGGCGGAGAGAGAGACCCAGTACTTC,CASSYGDRRAERETQYF
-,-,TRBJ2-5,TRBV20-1,TGCAGTGCTGTTGGACGAGCCGGGGAGCAGTACTTC,CSAVGRAGEQYF
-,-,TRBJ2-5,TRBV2,TGTGCCAGCAGGAGTTTCGGGGACACTCTTCAAGAGACCCAGTACTTC,CASRSFGDTLQETQYF
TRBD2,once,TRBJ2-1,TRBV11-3,TGTGCCAGCAGCTCTAGCGGGGGGGACAATGAGCAGTTCTTC,CASSSSGGDNEQFF
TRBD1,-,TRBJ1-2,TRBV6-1,TGTGCCAGCAGAGGACAGGGAGGCGGTGGCTACACCTTC,CASRGQGGGGYTF
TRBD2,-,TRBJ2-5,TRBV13,TGTGCCAGCAGACGCGGGGGGCTGGGCAATGAGCAGTACTTC,CASRRGGLGNEQYF
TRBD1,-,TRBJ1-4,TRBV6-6,TGTGCCAGCACCCCACAGGGGCTCGGTGAAAAACTGTTTTTT,CASTPQGLGEKLFF
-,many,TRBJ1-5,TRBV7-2,TGTGCCAGCAGCTTACTGGGAGATAGCAATCAGCCCCAGCATTTT,CASSLLGDSNQPQHF
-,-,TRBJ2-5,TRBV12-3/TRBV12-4,TGTGCCAGCAGCCCGGGGAGAGGGATCCTGGAGACCCAGTACTTC,CASSPGRGILETQYF
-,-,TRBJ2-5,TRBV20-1,TGCAGTGAAAGAGGGGGGGCGAGCCAAGAGACCCAGTACTTC,CSERGGASQETQYF
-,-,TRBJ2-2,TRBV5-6,TGTGCCAGCAGCCGGGGACTGGTGGCGAACACCGGGGAGCTGTTTTTT,CASSRGLVANTGELFF
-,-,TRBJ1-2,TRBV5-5,TGTGCCAGCAGCGTTACAGGGAGCGGTAACTATGGCTACACCTTC,CASSVTGSGNYGYTF
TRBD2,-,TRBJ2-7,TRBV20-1,TGCAGTGCTAGAGATCTAGCGGGGGATCTCTACGAGCAGTACTTC,CSARDLAGDLYEQYF
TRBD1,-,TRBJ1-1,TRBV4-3,TGCGCCAGCAGCCAAGATAGTTTAATGGTTCAGGGGGACACTGAAGCTTTCTTT,CASSQDSLMVQGDTEAFF